One and the same sample provided the 4 T cell receptor beta chains below, sequenced in a study of response to subunit inactivated influenza vaccine. TCRdb reprocessed the RT-PCR reads via MiXCR and lists one record per CDR3 protein. The table has about 540,000 distinct CDR3 sequences, roughly 25% seen once. These data also featured in a second study, about T cells expressing NK-cell markers. From that paper: Researchers built TCR beta cDNA using 5'RACE template switching with UMIs.

Sequencing was performed on CD4+ T cells sorted from PBMCs, taken 11 to 12 days after vaccination. These receptors came from a man aged 50 to 59 who received an inactivated influenza vaccine.

This chain connects TRBV20-1 to TRBJ2-5, with TRBD2 identical over 11 bases. With 5 bases clipped from V and 5 bases from J, the junction kept 7 bases outside the gene matches. This CDR3 is 14 amino acids long. Germline values: CDR1 DFQATT, CDR2 SNEGSKA (reference sequence). CDR3: CSAVAGGPRETQYF. The CDR3 DNA follows: TGCAGTGCTGTAGCGGGAGGGCCCAGGGAGACCCAGTACTTC.

This clonotype has only a few counts. CDR3 protein: CASSRGTSGETYEQYF. Here the CDR3 DNA reads TGTGCCAGCTCACGTGGGACTAGCGGGGAAACCTACGAGCAGTACTTC. This chain uses TRBV18 with TRBJ2-7; 13 bases align to TRBD2. The V gene's germline CDR1 is KGHSH and CDR2 LQKENI. CDR3 size: 16 residues. J was trimmed by 2 bases and V by 4 bases; bases with no gene match: 5.

The chain uses TRBV5-1 and TRBJ2-7; 9 bases agree with TRBD2. Looked up from germline, CDR1 is SGHRS and CDR2 is YFSETQ. The CDR3 has 16 amino acids. Trimming took 3 bases from V and 0 from J; bases not matched to a gene: 7. The CDR3 is CASSWGGGDNSYEQYF. The CDR3 DNA follows: TGCGCCAGCAGCTGGGGCGGGGGGGACAACTCCTACGAGCAGTACTTC.

This clonotype was detected only a few times. CDR3 region: CASSPSLHRGTGQETQYF. CDR3 DNA sequence: TGTGCCAGCTCACCCTCCCTCCACCGAGGGACAGGACAAGAGACCCAGTACTTC. V and J are TRBV18 and TRBJ2-5; 8 nucleotides align to TRBD1. The CDR3 runs 18 residues. Germline lookup yields CDR1 KGHSH and CDR2 LQKENI. The V segment lost 3 bases and the J segment 2 bases; nucleotides outside the gene matches: 14.